Shown below are 28 T cell receptor beta chains from a single sample sequenced in a study of response to subunit inactivated influenza vaccine. TCRdb redid the calling of the RT-PCR reads with MiXCR, one entry per CDR3 protein. This table holds some 570,000 distinct CDR3 sequences, 11% found once. The sample was also linked to a second study, of T cells expressing NK-cell markers. As that report states: What made the TCR beta cDNA was 5'RACE template switching with UMIs.

The source was PBMCs from blood, collected on the day of vaccination. Source of these receptors: a man in his fifties who received an inactivated influenza vaccine.

This clonotype was detected only a few times. The V gene is TRBV9, the J gene TRBJ2-2; tentatively, D is TRBD2 (6 bases). The CDR3 loop spans 15 amino acids. The germline V gene encodes CDR1 SGDLS and CDR2 YYNGEE. Trimming removed 6 bases at V and 1 base at J, with 13 bases between. As DNA, the CDR3 is TGTGCCAGCACCCGAGGAGGGAGGAACACCGGGGAGCTGTTTTTT. Translating gives CASTRGGRNTGELFF.

This clonotype showed up many times. The J gene is TRBJ2-1, the V gene TRBV7-8; 8 bases match TRBD1. CDR1 and CDR2 (germline): SGHVS, FQNEAQ. V lost 1 base and J lost 0; bases outside the gene matches: 2. The CDR3 is made up of 16 amino acids. The CDR3 region has the DNA TGTGCCAGCAGCTTAGACAGGGGGAGCTCCTACAATGAGCAGTTCTTC. Protein: CASSLDRGSSYNEQFF.

This clonotype was found a few times. The rearrangement uses TRBV6-2 or TRBV6-3 and TRBJ2-1; 7 bases are shared with TRBD2. The length of the CDR3 is 21 residues. The trim removed 1 base at V and 4 bases at J, leaving 22 bases unmatched. Germline V lookup: CDR1 MNHEY, CDR2 SVGEGT. CDR3 sequence (DNA): TGTGCCAGCAGTTACTTGCAACCGGGACTAACCCTCAATAGTTTATACAATGAGCAGTTCTTC. Protein sequence: CASSYLQPGLTLNSLYNEQFF.

The V and J genes are TRBV5-1 and TRBJ2-5; tentatively, D is TRBD1 (6 bases). The CDR3 totals 16 residues. V lost 0 bases to trimming and J lost 5 bases, with 17 bases between them. Germline CDR1 is SGHRS and CDR2 is YFSETQ. The CDR3 DNA sequence: TGCGCCAGCAGCTTGGCTGCAGCCTCCCAGGGGGAGACCCAGTACTTC. It is translated as CASSLAAASQGETQYF.

The chain uses TRBV7-2 and TRBJ2-7; D is unresolved. The CDR3 is 15 residues long. CDR1 is SGHTA, CDR2 FQGNSA, per germline. V was shortened by 5 bases and J by 2 bases, with 16 bases between the two germline ends. The CDR3 sequence is CASSPLIDNTYEQYF. CDR3 in DNA: TGTGCCAGCAGCCCCCTTATCGACAACACCTACGAGCAGTACTTC.

This clonotype occurred many times. V and J are TRBV27 and TRBJ2-7; D is unresolved. The germline V gene has CDR1 MNHEY and CDR2 SMNVEV (reference sequence). Between the trimmed V and J ends, which lost 4 bases and 4 bases, there was a span of 11 bases. CDR3 length: 13 residues. This CDR3 is CASSSLMGYEQYF. Written as DNA, the CDR3 is TGTGCCAGCAGTTCCCTTATGGGTTACGAGCAGTACTTC.

Ten or more counts support this clonotype. V usage is TRBV4-3 and J usage is TRBJ2-1; D ambiguous. Germline CDR1 is LGHNA and CDR2 is YSLEER. The germline V and J ends were trimmed by 0 bases and 8 bases, with 8 bases remaining between them. The CDR3 covers 13 residues. The DNA for the CDR3 is TGCGCCAGCAGCCAAGAAAGACCCGATGAGCAGTTCTTC. Translation: CASSQERPDEQFF.

This clonotype was counted at least ten times. The chain joins TRBV9 to TRBJ2-3, with D maybe TRBD1 (5 bases). V was pared by 2 bases and J by 1 base, with 14 bases between. The CDR3 loop spans 16 amino acids. Germline-derived CDR1 and CDR2 are SGDLS and YYNGEE. The CDR3 DNA follows: TGTGCCAGCAGCGTCCAGGGCGAACCGCGCACAGATACGCAGTATTTT. It translates to CASSVQGEPRTDTQYF.

This sequence joins TRBV12-3 or TRBV12-4 and TRBJ1-1, with D possibly matching TRBD1 (6 bases). The V end was cut by 3 bases, the J end by 6 bases, with 11 bases between. The CDR3 is made up of 13 amino acids. The CDR3 sequence is CASSFRQGSEAFF. The CDR3 region has the DNA TGTGCCAGCAGTTTCCGGCAGGGGTCTGAAGCTTTCTTT.

This chain links TRBV4-2 with TRBJ2-1, with D possibly called TRBD1 or TRBD2 (5 bases each). Deletions cut 5 bases from V and 5 bases from J, with 7 bases between. The CDR3 sequence is 12 residues long. CDR1 LGHNA and CDR2 YNFKEQ come from the germline V gene. CDR3 sequence reads: CASSKGHNEQFF. The CDR3 DNA reads TGTGCCAGCAGCAAGGGACACAATGAGCAGTTCTTC.

The CDR3 loop is CSGEGLAGGIDTQYF. Here the CDR3 DNA reads TGCAGCGGCGAGGGACTAGCGGGAGGAATAGATACGCAGTATTTT. The chain carries TRBV29-1 and TRBJ2-3; 15 nucleotides line up with TRBD2. V lost 7 bases and J lost 5; bases outside the gene matches: 7. CDR3 length: 15 amino acids. The germline V gene encodes CDR1 SQVTM and CDR2 ANQGSEA.

This clonotype came up many times. The rearrangement joins TRBV9 to TRBJ2-7, with 8 bases that match TRBD1. Trimming cost V 3 bases and J 5 bases; bases outside gene matches: 7. From germline, CDR1 is SGDLS and CDR2 YYNGEE. The CDR3 spans 14 residues. The CDR3 protein is CASSAGQGEHEQYF. The CDR3 DNA follows: TGTGCCAGCAGCGCCGGACAGGGAGAGCACGAGCAGTACTTC.

The V call is TRBV12-3 or TRBV12-4, the J call TRBJ2-5, with TRBD1 identical over 7 bases. CDR3 length: 11 amino acids. V was pared by 6 bases and J by 12 bases, with 7 bases of the junction left unmatched. The CDR3 nucleotides are TGTGCCAGCAGCCGAGGGGGCCCTAAGTACTTC. Encoded protein: CASSRGGPKYF.

This chain joins TRBV9 and TRBJ2-5; the D gene is possibly TRBD2 (6 bases). This CDR3 has 15 residues. V lost 4 bases to trimming and J lost 5 bases, with 18 bases between them. The germline CDR1 and CDR2 sequences are SGDLS and YYNGEE. The CDR3 sequence: CASSQDPGVGETQYF. As DNA, the CDR3 is TGTGCCAGCAGCCAAGACCCGGGAGTAGGCGAGACCCAGTACTTC.

V gene TRBV7-9 combines with J gene TRBJ2-2; D remains unclear. CDR1 is SEHNR and CDR2 is FQNEAQ in the germline V gene (reference sequence). CDR3 length equals 15 residues. The V end was cut by 8 bases, the J end by 2 bases, with 15 bases between. The chain's CDR3 is CASGLVPPNTGELFF. The CDR3 DNA follows: TGTGCCAGCGGTTTGGTACCGCCAAACACCGGGGAGCTGTTTTTT.

The chain couples TRBV15 to TRBJ2-7; the D is unclear. CDR1 is LNHNV and CDR2 is YYDKDF in the germline V gene (reference sequence). V lost 0 bases and J lost 1, with 7 bases in between. The CDR3 consists of 14 residues. Here the CDR3 DNA reads TGTGCCACCAGCAGAGAGAAGGGATCCTACGAGCAGTACTTC. It specifies CATSREKGSYEQYF.

In this sample, this clonotype turned up a few times. The rearrangement joins TRBV10-3 to TRBJ2-1, with 7 bases that match TRBD2. V lost 1 base and J lost 6; bases outside the gene matches: 12. Germline lookup yields CDR1 ENHRY and CDR2 SYGVKD. This CDR3 spans 17 amino acids. The CDR3 here is CAISELGSGYMGNEQFF. CDR3 in DNA: TGTGCCATCAGTGAGTTAGGTAGCGGGTATATGGGCAATGAGCAGTTCTTC.

The chain recombines TRBV2 with TRBJ1-2; D may be TRBD1 (5 bases). This CDR3 has 14 amino acids. Trimming pared 2 bases from V and 2 bases from J, leaving 9 bases between. Germline loops: CDR1 SNHLY, CDR2 FYNNEI. This CDR3 is CASSEQGRNYGYTF. DNA of the CDR3: TGTGCCAGCAGTGAACAGGGTCGGAACTATGGCTACACCTTC.

The CDR3 bases are TGTGCCAGCAGTACCCTCCCAGGGGCGTCATACATTCAGTACTTC. Protein sequence: CASSTLPGASYIQYF. V gene TRBV6-2 or TRBV6-3 combines with J gene TRBJ2-4, with a possible D match to TRBD1 (6 bases). Trimming removed 5 bases from V and 8 bases from J, with 19 bases in between. The germline V gene encodes CDR1 MNHEY and CDR2 SVGEGT. The CDR3 covers 15 residues.

The chain couples TRBV19 to TRBJ1-2; 7 bases map to TRBD1. Losses at the gene ends were 6 bases for V and 3 bases for J; bases not matched to a gene: 7. The CDR3 has 14 amino acids. The V gene's germline CDR1 is LNHDA and CDR2 SQIVND (reference sequence). The DNA for the CDR3 is TGTGCCAGTAGCGCCGGGACAGCAGACTATGGCTACACCTTC. As protein: CASSAGTADYGYTF.

This chain links TRBV9 with TRBJ2-7; D possibly matches TRBD1 or TRBD2 (6 bases each). The CDR3 covers 15 residues. Germline V CDR1 and CDR2: SGDLS, YYNGEE. V lost 0 bases, J lost 2 bases, and 12 bases lay in between. In nucleotides, the CDR3 is TGTGCCAGCAGCGTAGCCCCGGGGGCCCCCTACGAGCAGTACTTC. Its protein is CASSVAPGAPYEQYF.

This clonotype was recorded a few times. This rearrangement joins TRBV12-5 to TRBJ2-3; 9 bases fit TRBD2. In germline, CDR1 is LGHNT, CDR2 FRNRAP. The CDR3 loop spans 17 amino acids. J lost 5 bases, V lost 0 bases, and 9 bases had no gene match. The CDR3 region is CASGLVLGGGAKDTQYF. In nucleotides, the CDR3 is TGTGCTAGTGGTTTGGTACTTGGCGGGGGGGCTAAAGATACGCAGTATTTT.

The chain carries TRBV27 and TRBJ1-5, with D unclear. CDR3 length: 16 amino acids. V gave up 2 bases and J gave up 9 bases, with 20 bases separating them. Germline V gene sequence: CDR1 MNHEY, CDR2 SMNVEV (reference sequence). For the CDR3, the DNA is TGTGCCAGCAGTTTAAAGGAGCCCCGTCGCTCTTGGCCCCAGCATTTT. This encodes CASSLKEPRRSWPQHF.

This clonotype was seen a handful of times. The chain recombines TRBV7-2 with TRBJ1-6; possibly TRBD1 for D (6 bases). The CDR3 totals 16 residues. Germline V CDR1 and CDR2: SGHTA, FQGNSA. V lost 3 bases, J lost 12 bases, and 21 bases lay in between. CDR3 bases: TGTGCCAGCAGCTTGGACTGGGGGCGGATAATAGGACCCCTCCACTTT. It is translated as CASSLDWGRIIGPLHF.

This clonotype occurred a few times. This chain joins TRBV19 and TRBJ2-5, with a weak D call TRBD2 (5 bases). Trimming cost V 5 bases and J 5 bases, with 15 bases left between them. CDR1 LNHDA and CDR2 SQIVND come from the germline V gene (reference sequence). This CDR3 is 14 amino acids long. The CDR3 loop is CASSAASRGETQYF. The CDR3 DNA reads TGTGCCAGTAGTGCCGCGTCCCGAGGGGAGACCCAGTACTTC.

This clonotype was counted many times. V gene TRBV5-1 combines with J gene TRBJ1-2; D is unclear. Trimming removed 1 base at V and 2 bases at J, with 6 bases between. The germline V gene encodes CDR1 SGHRS and CDR2 YFSETQ. CDR3 size: 13 residues. CDR3 coding DNA: TGCGCCAGCAGCTTGAGGGTCAACTATGGCTACACCTTC. Translated, it gives CASSLRVNYGYTF.

A few counts support this clonotype. The rearrangement links TRBV25-1 to TRBJ2-3, with D possibly matching TRBD1 (6 bases). V lost 5 bases and J 3 bases, leaving 12 bases between the germline ends. CDR3 length: 14 amino acids. In germline, CDR1 is MGHDK, CDR2 SYGVNS. CDR3 residues: CASSRPGDTDTQYF. DNA for the CDR3: TGTGCCAGCAGTCGCCCAGGGGATACAGATACGCAGTATTTT.

The V and J genes are TRBV6-6 and TRBJ1-1; no reliable D call. Trimming pared 5 bases from V and 2 bases from J, leaving 9 bases between. The CDR3 covers 13 residues. Germline CDR1 reads MNHNY; CDR2 reads SVGAGI (reference sequence). The CDR3 loop is CASSREQNTEAFF. Written as DNA, the CDR3 is TGTGCCAGCAGTCGAGAGCAAAACACTGAAGCTTTCTTT.